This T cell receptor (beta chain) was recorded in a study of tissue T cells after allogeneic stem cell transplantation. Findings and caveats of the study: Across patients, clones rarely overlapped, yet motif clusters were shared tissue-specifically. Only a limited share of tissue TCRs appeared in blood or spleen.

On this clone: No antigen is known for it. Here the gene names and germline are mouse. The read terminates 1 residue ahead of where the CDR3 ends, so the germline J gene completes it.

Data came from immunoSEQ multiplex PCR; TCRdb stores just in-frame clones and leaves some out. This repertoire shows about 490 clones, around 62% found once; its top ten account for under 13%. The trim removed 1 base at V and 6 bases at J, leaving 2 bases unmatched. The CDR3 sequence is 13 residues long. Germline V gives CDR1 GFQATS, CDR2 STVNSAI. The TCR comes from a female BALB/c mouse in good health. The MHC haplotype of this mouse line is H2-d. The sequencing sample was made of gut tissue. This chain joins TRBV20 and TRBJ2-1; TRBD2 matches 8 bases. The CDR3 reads CGARAGGRAEQFF. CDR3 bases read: TGTGGTGCTAGGGCGGGGGGGCGTGCTGAGCAGTTC.